The present entry profiles one T cell receptor beta chain with its context. What it recognizes is unknown. Regarding time point: newly diagnosed GD, antithyroid drugs for less than 3 months. Extracted PBMC RNA gave rise to the TCR library. This entry belongs to a study of regulatory T cells in long-lasting Graves disease. Study-level points and caveats: TRBV28, TRBJ1-2 and TRBJ2-5 emerged as the favored segments in persistent disease.

CDR1 is MNHEY and CDR2 is SMNVEV in the germline V gene (reference sequence). CDR3 length: 16 amino acids. V lost 6 bases and J lost 5, with 23 bases in between. Construction of TCR beta libraries relied on iRepertoire HTBI primers and on Arm-PCR targeting CDR3 regions. In TCRdb, the multiplex PCR reads were re-called with MiXCR into one record per CDR3 protein. Here the sample spans more than 400,000 distinct CDR3 sequences, approximately 16% being singletons. The same data also contributed to another study, on T cells in Graves' hyperthyroidism and ophthalmopathy.

The TCR was taken from a woman in her 30s with Graves disease. The sequenced sample was peripheral blood mononuclear cells (PBMCs), obtained at new diagnosis, from a patient treated with antithyroid drugs. The rearrangement uses TRBV27 and TRBJ2-7; D possibly uses TRBD1 or TRBD2 (5 bases each). The CDR3 is CASSYAPGPGGHEQYF. CDR3 DNA: TGTGCCAGCAGCTACGCACCGGGACCCGGTGGACACGAGCAGTACTTC.